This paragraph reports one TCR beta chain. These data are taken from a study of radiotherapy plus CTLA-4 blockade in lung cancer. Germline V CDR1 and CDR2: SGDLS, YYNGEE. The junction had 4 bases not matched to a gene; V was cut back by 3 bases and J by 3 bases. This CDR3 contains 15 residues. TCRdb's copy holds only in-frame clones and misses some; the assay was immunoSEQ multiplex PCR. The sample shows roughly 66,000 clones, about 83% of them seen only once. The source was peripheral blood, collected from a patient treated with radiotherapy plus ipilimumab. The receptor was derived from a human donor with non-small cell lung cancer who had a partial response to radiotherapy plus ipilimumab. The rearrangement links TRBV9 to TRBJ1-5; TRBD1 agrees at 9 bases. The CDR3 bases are TGTGCCAGCAGCGGGGACAGGGCCATCAATCAGCCCCAGCATTTT. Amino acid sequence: CASSGDRAINQPQHF.